The clone carrying this TCR beta chain was recorded only once. These data are taken from a study of shared clonotypes between healthy human individuals. Profiled with immunoSEQ multiplex PCR; TCRdb holds only in-frame clones, not every one. This table has approximately 2,300,000 clones, just under 95% appearing once. The CDR3 spans 13 residues. Germline values: CDR1 MDHEN, CDR2 SYDVKM. Trimming took 6 bases from V and 5 from J, leaving 13 bases between them. The chain carries TRBV28 and TRBJ1-1; perhaps TRBD1 as D (5 bases). The sequenced sample was naive CD4+ T cells from PBMCs. Stated subset: CD45RA+ positively selected. This TCR came from a man younger than 30 in good health. Some clones in this sample may be carry-over from other donors' samples. In nucleotides, the CDR3 is TGTGCCAGCAGAGATAGGGGAAGGACTGAAGCTTTCTTT. It specifies CASRDRGRTEAFF. The full variable domain, with the rest looked up from reference TRBV28 and TRBJ1-1, is DVKVTQSSRYLVKRTGEKVFLECVQDMDHENMFWYRQDPGLGLRLIYFSYDVKMKEKGDIPEGYSVSREKKERFSLILESASTNQTSMYLCASRDRGRTEAFFGQGTRLTVV.